The entry below gives a single T cell receptor beta chain sequence along with its context. The CDR3 runs to 12 residues. Germline V gene data show CDR1 as MGHDK and CDR2 as SYGVNS. Deletions cut 4 bases from V and 6 bases from J, with 10 bases between. Per the original data handling: Amplification of reference gene primers provided the estimated nucleated cell counts. The method was immunoSEQ multiplex PCR; TCRdb's version includes in-frame clones alone and lacks a portion of them. V and J calls and clone size are copied from that table; D and trimming were computed from the DNA. The sample records 150,000 to 200,000 clones, more than 85% being singletons. This sample is part of a study of blood T cell repertoires in COVID-19. Which cohort a participant joined came from the clinical history participants gave.

The sequence derives from a middle-aged woman in a cohort exposed to, infected with or recovered from COVID-19 (not recorded which). The gene calls are TRBV25-1 and TRBJ2-7; D is possibly TRBD2 (6 bases). The sample consisted of PBMCs or T cells enriched from blood (not recorded which). CDR3 protein: CASSVAAGEQYF. CDR3 sequence (DNA): TGTGCCAGCAGTGTAGCGGCCGGCGAGCAGTACTTC.